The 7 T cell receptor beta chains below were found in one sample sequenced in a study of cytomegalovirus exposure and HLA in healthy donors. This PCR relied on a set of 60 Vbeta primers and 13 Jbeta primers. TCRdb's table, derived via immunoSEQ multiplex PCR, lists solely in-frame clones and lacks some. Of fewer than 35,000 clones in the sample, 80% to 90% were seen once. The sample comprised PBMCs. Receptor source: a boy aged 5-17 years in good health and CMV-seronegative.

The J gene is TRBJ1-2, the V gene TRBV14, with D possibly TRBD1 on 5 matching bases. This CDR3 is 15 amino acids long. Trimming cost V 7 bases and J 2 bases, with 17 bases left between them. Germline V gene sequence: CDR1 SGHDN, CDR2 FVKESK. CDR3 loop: CASTPVPGGNYGYTF. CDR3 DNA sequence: TGTGCCAGCACCCCAGTCCCGGGGGGGAACTATGGCTACACCTTC.

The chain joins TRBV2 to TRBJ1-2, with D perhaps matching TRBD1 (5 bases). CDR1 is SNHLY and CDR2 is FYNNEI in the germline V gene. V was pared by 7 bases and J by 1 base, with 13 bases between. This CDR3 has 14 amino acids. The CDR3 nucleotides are TGTGCCAGCACGGGCAGGGAATATAACTATGGCTACACCTTC. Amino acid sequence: CASTGREYNYGYTF.

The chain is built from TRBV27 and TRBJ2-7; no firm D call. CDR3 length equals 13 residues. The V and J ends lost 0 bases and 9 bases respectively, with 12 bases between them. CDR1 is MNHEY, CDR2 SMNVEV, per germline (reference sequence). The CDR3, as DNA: TGTGCCAGCAGTTTATCCCCGGGTCTCGGGCAGTACTTC. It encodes CASSLSPGLGQYF.

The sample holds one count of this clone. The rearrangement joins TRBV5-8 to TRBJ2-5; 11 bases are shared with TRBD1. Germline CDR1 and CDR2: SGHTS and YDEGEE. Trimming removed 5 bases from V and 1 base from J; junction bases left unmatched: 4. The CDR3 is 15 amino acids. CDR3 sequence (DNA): TGTGCCAGCAGGCCGGGACAGGGGGTCCAAGAGACCCAGTACTTC. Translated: CASRPGQGVQETQYF.

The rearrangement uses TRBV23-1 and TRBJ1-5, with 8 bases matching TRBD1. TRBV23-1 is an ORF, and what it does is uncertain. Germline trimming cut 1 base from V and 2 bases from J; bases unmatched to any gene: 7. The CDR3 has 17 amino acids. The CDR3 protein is CASSQWHRGFGNQPQHF. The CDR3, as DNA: TGCGCCAGCAGTCAATGGCACAGGGGGTTTGGCAATCAGCCCCAGCATTTT.

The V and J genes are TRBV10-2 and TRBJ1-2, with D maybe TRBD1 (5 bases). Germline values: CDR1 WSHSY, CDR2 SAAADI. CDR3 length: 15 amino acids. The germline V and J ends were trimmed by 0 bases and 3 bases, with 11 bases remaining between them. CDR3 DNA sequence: TGCGCCAGCAGTGAGTCCCAGGGAGGTTACTATGGCTACACCTTC. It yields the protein CASSESQGGYYGYTF.

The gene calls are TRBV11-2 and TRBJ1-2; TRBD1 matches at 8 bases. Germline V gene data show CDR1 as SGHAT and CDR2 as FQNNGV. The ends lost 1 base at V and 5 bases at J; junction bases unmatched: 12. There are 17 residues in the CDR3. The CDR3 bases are TGTGCCAGCAGCTTAGGAGGACAGGGAGTTGGGTTATATGGCTACACCTTC. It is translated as CASSLGGQGVGLYGYTF. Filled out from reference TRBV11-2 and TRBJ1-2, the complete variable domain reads EAGVAQSPRYKIIEKRQSVAFWCNPISGHATLYWYQQILGQGPKLLIQFQNNGVVDDSQLPKDRFSAERLKGVDSTLKIQPAKLEDSAVYLCASSLGGQGVGLYGYTFGSGTRLTVV.